The clone carrying this T cell receptor beta chain was seen only once. The authors' processing: It was from reference gene primer amplification that nucleated cell counts were estimated. Sequencing was performed with immunoSEQ multiplex PCR; in TCRdb, only in-frame clones are kept and a portion is missing. D and trimming were read from the DNA, whereas the V and J calls and clone size are those reported in that table. Of some 76,000 clones in the sample, approximately 89% were seen once. This record comes from a study of blood T cell repertoires in COVID-19. Study as a whole: Both acute and convalescent COVID-19 samples were obtained from the United States, Italy and Spain. T cells, B-cell-depleted T cells, or PBMCs supplied cDNA or gDNA.

The CDR3 has 16 amino acids. Germline V gives CDR1 SGDLS, CDR2 YYNGEE. V was pared by 0 bases and J by 0 bases, with 12 bases between. The sequenced sample was peripheral blood. The receptor comes from a human donor in a cohort sampled during active COVID-19. The chain recombines TRBV9 with TRBJ1-2; D call uncertain. CDR3 sequence reads: CASSVVSGPANYGYTF. The CDR3 DNA reads as TGTGCCAGCAGCGTAGTTTCAGGCCCAGCTAACTATGGCTACACCTTC. Complete variable domain (other parts from reference TRBV9 and TRBJ1-2): DSGVTQTPKHLITATGQRVTLRCSPRSGDLSVYWYQQSLDQGLQFLIQYYNGEERAKGNILERFSAQQFPDLHSELNLSSLELGDSALYFCASSVVSGPANYGYTFGSGTRLTVV.